This TCR beta chain was found in a study of shared clonotypes between healthy human individuals. This CDR3 is 14 amino acids long. V trimming: 1 base; J trimming: 2 bases; junction bases outside the gene matches: 0. Germline assignment: CDR1 GTSNPN and CDR2 SVGIG (reference sequence). The study drew its donors from healthy HIV-negative adults without recent acute infections or vaccinations. This clone was counted a single time. Profiled with immunoSEQ multiplex PCR; TCRdb holds only in-frame clones, not every one. Of some 470,000 clones in the sample, 76% are singletons; the top ten hold approximately 13%.

The sample taken for sequencing was PBMCs. The rearrangement uses TRBV30 and TRBJ1-2; TRBD1 matches 11 bases. This receptor was obtained from a woman aged 40-49 years in good health. Some clones in this sample may be carry-over from other donors' samples. CDR3 bases: TGTGCCTGGAGTGGGGACAGGGGGAACTATGGCTACACCTTC. This sequence encodes CAWSGDRGNYGYTF.